Described below is a single T cell receptor (beta chain) sequence and its context. Antigen unknown. The CDR3 loop spans 12 amino acids. The V end lost 3 bases, the J end lost 7 bases, and 4 bases lay between the germline ends. CDR1 and CDR2 (germline): SEHNR, FQNEAQ (reference sequence). Measured with immunoSEQ multiplex PCR; TCRdb has only the in-frame clones, and not every one. The profile shows about 180,000 clones, approximately 90% of them singletons. The data belong to a study of T cell responses to AZD1222 COVID-19 vaccine. General study points: Mostly white British, mostly female donors; authors suggested clonal diversity may be underestimated.

The sequence was obtained from an adult who received the MenACWY meningococcal vaccine as a control. This rearrangement joins TRBV7-9 to TRBJ1-6; no clear D. The source material was peripheral blood, sampled 28 days after the second dose of the MenACWY control vaccine. CDR3 bases: TGTGCCAGCAGCTTGGGCAATTCACCCCTCCACTTT. It translates to CASSLGNSPLHF.